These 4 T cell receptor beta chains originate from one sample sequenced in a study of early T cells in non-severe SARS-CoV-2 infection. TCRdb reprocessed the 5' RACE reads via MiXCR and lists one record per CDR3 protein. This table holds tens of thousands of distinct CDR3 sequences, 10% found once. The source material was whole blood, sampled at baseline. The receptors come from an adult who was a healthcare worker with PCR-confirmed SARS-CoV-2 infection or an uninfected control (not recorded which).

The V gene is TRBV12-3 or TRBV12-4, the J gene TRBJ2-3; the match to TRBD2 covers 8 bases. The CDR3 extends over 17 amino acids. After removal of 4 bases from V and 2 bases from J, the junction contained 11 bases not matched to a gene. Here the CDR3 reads CASSSPGGALDTDTQYF. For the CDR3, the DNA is TGTGCCAGCAGTTCCCCCGGGGGGGCACTCGACACAGATACGCAGTATTTT.

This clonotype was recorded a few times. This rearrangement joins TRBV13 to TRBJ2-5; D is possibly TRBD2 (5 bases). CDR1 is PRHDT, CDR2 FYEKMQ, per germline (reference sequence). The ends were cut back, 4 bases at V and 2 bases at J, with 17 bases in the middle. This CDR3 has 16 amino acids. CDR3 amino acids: CASSSSGSEVQETQYF. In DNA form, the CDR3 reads TGTGCCAGCAGCTCCAGTGGTTCGGAGGTACAAGAGACCCAGTACTTC.

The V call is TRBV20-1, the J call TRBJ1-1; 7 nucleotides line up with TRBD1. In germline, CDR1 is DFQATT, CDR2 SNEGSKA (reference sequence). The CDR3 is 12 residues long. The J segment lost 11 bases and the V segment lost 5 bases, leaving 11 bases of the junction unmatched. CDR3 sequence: CSALKGEQGAFF. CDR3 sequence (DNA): TGCAGTGCTCTCAAAGGGGAACAGGGGGCTTTCTTT.

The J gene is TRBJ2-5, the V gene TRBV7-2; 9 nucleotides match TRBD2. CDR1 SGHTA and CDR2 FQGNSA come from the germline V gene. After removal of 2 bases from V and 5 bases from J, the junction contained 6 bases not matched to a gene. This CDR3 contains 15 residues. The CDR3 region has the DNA TGTGCCAGCAGCTTAACGGCGGGGGGGCTGGAGACCCAGTACTTC. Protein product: CASSLTAGGLETQYF.